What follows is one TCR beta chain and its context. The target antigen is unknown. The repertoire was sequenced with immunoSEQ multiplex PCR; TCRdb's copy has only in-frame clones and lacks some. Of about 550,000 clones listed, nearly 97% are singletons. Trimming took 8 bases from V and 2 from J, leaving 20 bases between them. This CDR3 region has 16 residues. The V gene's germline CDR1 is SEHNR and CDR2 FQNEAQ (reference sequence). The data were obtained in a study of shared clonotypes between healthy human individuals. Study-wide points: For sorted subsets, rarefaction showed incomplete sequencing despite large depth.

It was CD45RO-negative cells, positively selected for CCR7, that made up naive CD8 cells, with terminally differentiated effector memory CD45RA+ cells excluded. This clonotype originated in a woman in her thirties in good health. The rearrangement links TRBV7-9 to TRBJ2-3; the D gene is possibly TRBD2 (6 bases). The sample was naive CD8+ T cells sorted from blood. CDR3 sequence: CASVLGGAGNTDTQYF. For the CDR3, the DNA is TGTGCCAGCGTCCTAGGAGGGGCAGGAAACACAGATACGCAGTATTTT.